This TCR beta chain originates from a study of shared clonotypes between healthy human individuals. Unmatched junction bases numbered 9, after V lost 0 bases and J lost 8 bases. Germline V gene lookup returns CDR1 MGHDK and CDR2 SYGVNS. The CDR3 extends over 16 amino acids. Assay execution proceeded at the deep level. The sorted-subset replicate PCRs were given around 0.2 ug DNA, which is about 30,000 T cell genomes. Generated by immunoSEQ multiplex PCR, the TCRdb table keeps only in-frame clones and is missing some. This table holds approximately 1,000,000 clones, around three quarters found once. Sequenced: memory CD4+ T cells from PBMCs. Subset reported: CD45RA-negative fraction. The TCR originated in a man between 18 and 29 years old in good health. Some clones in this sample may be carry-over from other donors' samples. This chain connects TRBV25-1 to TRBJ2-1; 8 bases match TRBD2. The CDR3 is CASSEYASGSWDEQFF. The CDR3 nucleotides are TGTGCCAGCAGTGAATATGCCAGCGGGAGTTGGGATGAGCAGTTCTTC.